These 27 T cell receptor beta chains originate from one sample sequenced in a study of blood T cell repertoires in COVID-19. TCRdb's copy holds only in-frame clones and misses some; the assay was immunoSEQ multiplex PCR. Of about 50,000 clones in the sample, roughly nine tenths are singletons; the top ten hold about 26%. Sequences were obtained from peripheral blood. These TCRs come from a human donor in a cohort sampled during active COVID-19.

This chain uses TRBV7-9 with TRBJ1-2, with TRBD1 matching over 7 bases. V trimming: 5 bases; J trimming: 2 bases; junction bases outside the gene matches: 2. Germline CDR1 SEHNR, CDR2 FQNEAQ (reference sequence). The CDR3 sequence is 13 residues long. Here the CDR3 reads CASSPGQNYGYTF. The CDR3 DNA sequence: TGTGCCAGCAGCCCGGGACAGAACTATGGCTACACCTTC.

J is TRBJ2-3 and V is TRBV19; TRBD1 matches at 8 bases. The CDR3 runs to 18 residues. The junction had 14 bases not matched to a gene; V was cut back by 5 bases and J by 1 base. From germline, CDR1 is LNHDA and CDR2 SQIVND (reference sequence). The CDR3 bases are TGTGCCAGTAGTTTCCGGGACAGGTCCTCTCTTGGCACAGATACGCAGTATTTT. Its protein product is CASSFRDRSSLGTDTQYF.

The rearrangement joins TRBV5-1 to TRBJ2-2; 8 bases fit TRBD2. Unmatched junction bases numbered 3, after V lost 2 bases and J lost 6 bases. CDR1 is SGHRS and CDR2 is YFSETQ in the germline V gene. This CDR3 comprises 14 residues. The CDR3 loop reads CASSLAGEAGELFF. The CDR3 DNA is TGCGCCAGCAGCTTAGCGGGAGAGGCCGGGGAGCTGTTTTTT.

The chain links TRBV5-1 to TRBJ2-5; 10 bases line up with TRBD1. CDR1 and CDR2 from the germline V gene are SGHRS and YFSETQ. Trimming removed 3 bases from V and 4 bases from J; junction bases left unmatched: 3. CDR3 length: 14 amino acids. CDR3 sequence: CASSSRTGGETQYF. The CDR3 region has the DNA TGCGCCAGCAGCTCACGGACAGGGGGAGAGACCCAGTACTTC.

The chain employs TRBV12-3 or TRBV12-4 and TRBJ2-2, with no clear D. Trimming stripped 10 bases from V and 0 bases from J, with 3 bases between. This CDR3 has 11 residues. The CDR3 DNA is TGTGCCACGGCGAACACCGGGGAGCTGTTTTTT. Amino acid sequence: CATANTGELFF.

The rearrangement uses TRBV7-8 and TRBJ2-7, with D hard to call. CDR3 size: 15 residues. The germline V gene encodes CDR1 SGHVS and CDR2 FQNEAQ. Deletions cut 1 base from V and 2 bases from J, with 12 bases between. As DNA, the CDR3 is TGTGCCAGCAGCTTAGGAAAGAGCCCGGCCTACGAGCAGTACGTC. It specifies CASSLGKSPAYEQYV.

The genes are TRBV5-8 and TRBJ2-3, with TRBD2 matching 7 bases. V lost 0 bases and J lost 2; bases outside the gene matches: 9. The germline V gene has CDR1 SGHTS and CDR2 YDEGEE. The CDR3 is 17 amino acids. CDR3 coding DNA: TGTGCCAGCAGCTTGGGAAAGGGGACTACCCTCACAGATACGCAGTATTTT. Translated, it gives CASSLGKGTTLTDTQYF.

In this sample, this clone turned up once. The rearrangement joins TRBV15 to TRBJ1-4; perhaps TRBD1 as D (6 bases). Trimming removed 1 base from V and 4 bases from J, with 10 bases in between. Germline CDR1 reads LNHNV; CDR2 reads YYDKDF (reference sequence). The CDR3 is 15 residues long. The CDR3 coding sequence is TGTGCCACCAGCAGAGGGGGAGGGGGTAATGAAAAACTGTTTTTT. This codes for CATSRGGGGNEKLFF.

This chain joins TRBV30 and TRBJ1-5, with 10 positions matching TRBD1. V lost 7 bases to trimming and J lost 4 bases; unmatched junction nucleotides: 7. The CDR3 contains 14 residues. CDR1 is GTSNPN and CDR2 is SVGIG in the germline V gene (reference sequence). The CDR3 coding sequence is TGTGCCTTGTCGGGACAGGGGAGTAATCAGCCCCAGCATTTT. Protein sequence: CALSGQGSNQPQHF.

This clone has just one count. This rearrangement joins TRBV4-1 to TRBJ2-5; D remains unclear. Trimming shortened V by 1 base and J by 5 bases, and 11 bases separated the two germline ends. The CDR3 runs to 14 residues. The germline CDR1 and CDR2 sequences are MGHRA and YSYEKL. CDR3 residues: CASSQVAARETQYF. The CDR3 DNA is TGCGCCAGCAGCCAAGTCGCAGCGCGGGAGACCCAGTACTTC.

This chain uses TRBV6-1 with TRBJ2-7; possible D gene TRBD2, 6 bases. There are 15 residues in the CDR3. Germline V gives CDR1 MNHNS, CDR2 SASEGT. V lost 1 base and J 1 base, leaving 11 bases between the germline ends. CDR3 protein: CASSEGGDGSYEQYV. The DNA for the CDR3 is TGTGCCAGCAGTGAAGGGGGGGACGGTTCCTACGAGCAGTACGTC.

The CDR3 DNA sequence: TGTGCCAGCAGTTACTTCGACAGGGGGGGTGAGCAGTTCTTC. This encodes CASSYFDRGGEQFF. The rearrangement links TRBV6-6 to TRBJ2-1; 9 bases are shared with TRBD1. The junction had 4 bases not matched to a gene; V was cut back by 1 base and J by 9 bases. This CDR3 comprises 14 residues. Germline V lookup: CDR1 MNHNY, CDR2 SVGAGI (reference sequence).

The chain joins TRBV15 to TRBJ1-2; 10 bases align to TRBD1. Germline values: CDR1 LNHNV, CDR2 YYDKDF (reference sequence). Trimming at V came to 1 base and at J to 2 bases, leaving 4 bases not matched to a gene. The CDR3 sequence is 16 residues long. The CDR3 sequence: CATSRGDRGSNYGYTF. The CDR3 nucleotides read TGTGCCACCAGCAGAGGGGACAGGGGATCGAACTATGGCTACACCTTC.

The V and J genes are TRBV10-1 and TRBJ2-3; 10 bases align to TRBD1. V was pared by 6 bases and J by 5 bases, with 5 bases of the junction left unmatched. This CDR3 contains 14 residues. CDR1 is WNHNN and CDR2 is SYGVQD in the germline V gene (reference sequence). CDR3 DNA sequence: TGCGCCAGCAGCAGGGACAGGGGTGAAGATACGCAGTATTTT. This sequence encodes CASSRDRGEDTQYF.

J is TRBJ2-4 and V is TRBV27; D possibly corresponds to TRBD1 (5 bases). V shed 4 bases and J shed 5 bases, with 9 bases lying between them. CDR3 length: 13 amino acids. Per germline, CDR1 MNHEY and CDR2 SMNVEV (reference sequence). DNA for the CDR3: TGTGCCAGCAGTTCGTTAGGGGAAAACATTCAGTACTTC. Residues: CASSSLGENIQYF.

The V and J genes are TRBV6-1 and TRBJ2-1; 9 bases agree with TRBD1. The CDR3 length is 15 residues. CDR1 is MNHNS, CDR2 SASEGT, per germline. V gave up 2 bases and J gave up 7 bases; unmatched junction bases: 6. The CDR3 nucleotides are TGTGCCAGCAGTGAAACGGGACAGGGCACTAATGAGCAGTTCTTC. Translating gives CASSETGQGTNEQFF.

V is TRBV5-8 and J is TRBJ2-4; a possible D gene is TRBD2 (6 bases). The CDR3 totals 16 residues. V was pared by 4 bases and J by 0 bases, with 14 bases between. Germline CDR1 reads SGHTS; CDR2 reads YDEGEE. The CDR3 loop is CASSQSGLLAKNIQYF. The CDR3 region has the DNA TGTGCCAGCAGCCAATCGGGACTCCTAGCCAAAAACATTCAGTACTTC.

Remarks on this clone: The junction departs from germline at one end; a sequencing error may be responsible. This chain connects TRBV7-7 to TRBJ2-3, with a possible D match to TRBD2 (5 bases). The CDR3 is 15 residues long. Germline V gives CDR1 SSHAT, CDR2 FNYEAQ (reference sequence). DNA for the CDR3: TGTGCTAGCAGCCCCGGACTCATTAGCACAGATACGCAGTATTTT. Amino acids: CASSPGLISTDTQYF.

This chain uses TRBV24-1 with TRBJ2-3, with 7 bases fitting TRBD1. This CDR3 contains 15 residues. CDR1 is KGHDR, CDR2 SFDVKD, per germline. V shed 0 bases and J 4 bases; nucleotides not matched to a gene: 3. The CDR3 region has the DNA TGTGCCACCAGTGATTTGAGGACAGGCGCAGATACGCAGTATTTT. As protein: CATSDLRTGADTQYF.

This sequence joins TRBV12-3 or TRBV12-4 and TRBJ1-1; tentatively, D is TRBD1 (6 bases). The CDR3 spans 11 residues. Trimming cost V 8 bases and J 5 bases, with 9 bases left between them. CDR3 bases: TGTGCCAGCGGGAGGGGGACTGAAGCTTTCTTT. Its protein is CASGRGTEAFF.

The chain joins TRBV12-5 to TRBJ2-7, with a possible D match to TRBD1 (6 bases). This CDR3 has 12 residues. V lost 6 bases and J lost 4, with 10 bases in between. Germline CDR1 and CDR2: LGHNT and FRNRAP. The CDR3 nucleotides are TGTGCTAGTGGCCCAAGGGGGTACGAGCAGTACGTC. This translates into CASGPRGYEQYV.

The J gene is TRBJ2-7, the V gene TRBV5-1; 8 bases fit TRBD1. Trimming at V came to 4 bases and at J to 0 bases, leaving 3 bases not matched to a gene. Germline lookup yields CDR1 SGHRS and CDR2 YFSETQ. The CDR3 covers 14 residues. This CDR3 is CASSPGQGSYEQYV. The DNA for the CDR3 is TGCGCCAGCAGCCCCGGACAGGGCTCCTACGAGCAGTACGTC.

This clone was detected once. The J gene is TRBJ1-1, the V gene TRBV28; the D gene is possibly TRBD1 (6 bases). The V end was cut by 8 bases, the J end by 0 bases, with 16 bases between. The CDR3 length is 15 residues. CDR1 and CDR2 from the germline V gene are MDHEN and SYDVKM. The chain's CDR3 is CASREATGMNTEAFF. The DNA of the CDR3 is TGTGCCAGCCGGGAGGCTACAGGGATGAACACTGAAGCTTTCTTT.

V and J are TRBV4-2 and TRBJ2-1, with 10 bases that match TRBD2. The germline V gene encodes CDR1 LGHNA and CDR2 YNFKEQ. The CDR3 loop spans 16 amino acids. V was clipped by 4 bases and J by 5 bases; unmatched bases: 8. The CDR3 DNA sequence: TGTGCCAGCAGCCGGCCGACTAGCGGGCGACACAATGAGCAGTTCTTC. It translates to CASSRPTSGRHNEQFF.

V usage is TRBV21-1 and J usage is TRBJ2-3; the table's D call TRBD1 went unverified against the DNA. TRBV21-1 is annotated as a pseudogene. The CDR3 is made up of 16 amino acids. CDR3 sequence (DNA): TGTGCCAGCAGCAAGACAGGTTTTTCTACACGGGATACGCAGTATTTT. Protein product: CASSKTGFSTRDTQYF.

The chain combines TRBV18 with TRBJ1-1; D perhaps matches TRBD1 (6 bases). The CDR3 is made up of 16 amino acids. CDR1 KGHSH and CDR2 LQKENI come from the germline V gene. V shed 0 bases and J shed 1 base, with 12 bases lying between them. CDR3: CASSPPGGGPNTEAFF. As DNA, the CDR3 is TGTGCCAGCTCACCACCGGGGGGGGGCCCGAACACTGAAGCTTTCTTT.

The gene calls are TRBV7-3 and TRBJ1-5; no firm D call. The germline V and J ends were trimmed by 6 bases and 0 bases, with 6 bases remaining between them. Per germline, CDR1 SGHTA and CDR2 FQGTGA. The CDR3 totals 13 residues. Written as DNA, the CDR3 is TGTGCCAGCAGGCGACATAGCAATCAGCCCCAGCATTTT. This sequence encodes CASRRHSNQPQHF.